Listed below are T cell receptor beta chains from one sample, sequenced in a study of blood T cell repertoires in COVID-19. The method was immunoSEQ multiplex PCR; TCRdb's version includes in-frame clones alone and lacks a portion of them. In the table there are around 330,000 clones, around nine tenths of which are singletons. The material sequenced was peripheral blood. The source is a woman aged 50 to 65 with active or convalescent COVID-19. Both conserved end residues are part of each CDR3. The order of the fields is CDR3 protein, CDR3 DNA, J gene, clone size, D gene, V gene, CDR3 length. The D gene is left open where the match is weak. A clone size is listed for some rows: how often the clone was seen (once, few, many), or a class if it is expanded.

CASSPGVAGVSYEQYF	TGTGCCAGCAGCCCTGGCGTAGCGGGAGTATCCTACGAGCAGTACTTC	TRBJ2-7	-	TRBD2	TRBV3-1/TRBV3-2	16
CASSPSIGQAYYGYTF	TGTGCCAGCAGCCCTTCTATCGGACAGGCCTATTATGGCTACACCTTC	TRBJ1-2	few	TRBD1	TRBV27	16
CASSLSLGQGLEKLFF	TGTGCCAGCAGCTTATCCCTGGGACAGGGCCTTGAAAAACTGTTTTTT	TRBJ1-4	-	TRBD1	TRBV7-3	16
CASSPTVPGGYTF	TGTGCCAGCAGTCCTACGGTACCGGGGGGCTACACCTTC	TRBJ1-2	-	-	TRBV27	13
CASSPRTGTGAQFSGNTIYF	TGTGCCAGCAGCCCGAGAACCGGGACAGGGGCCCAATTCTCTGGAAACACCATATATTTT	TRBJ1-3	-	TRBD1	TRBV7-8	20
CASSLSTGSGTEAFF	TGTGCCAGCAGTTTATCGACAGGGAGTGGGACTGAAGCTTTCTTT	TRBJ1-1	-	TRBD1	TRBV27	15
CASSLGTSGRLQETQYF	TGCGCCAGCAGCTTAGGGACTAGCGGGCGGCTTCAAGAGACCCAGTACTTC	TRBJ2-5	-	TRBD2	TRBV5-1	17
CASSQDSSQPQHF	TGCGCCAGCAGCCAAGATTCATCCCAGCCCCAGCATTTT	TRBJ1-5	once	-	TRBV4-1	13
CAISQAQGGSEAFF	TGTGCCATCAGTCAGGCACAGGGGGGCAGTGAAGCTTTCTTT	TRBJ1-1	-	TRBD1	TRBV10-3	14
CASSSTGKGTGELFF	TGTGCCAGCAGTTCGACAGGGAAGGGGACCGGGGAGCTGTTTTTT	TRBJ2-2	-	TRBD1	TRBV27	15
CASSFTSRDSWTEAFF	TGCGCCAGCAGCTTTACTTCCCGGGACTCATGGACTGAAGCTTTCTTT	TRBJ1-1	-	-	TRBV5-1	16
CASRDLSYEQYF	TGTGCCAGCAGAGACTTGTCCTACGAGCAGTACTTC	TRBJ2-7	-	-	TRBV6-5	12
CASSQLGQGIAEAFF	TGCGCCAGCAGTCAATTGGGACAGGGGATTGCTGAAGCTTTCTTT	TRBJ1-1	-	TRBD1	TRBV23-1	15
CASSPRTTGGNTGELFF	TGTGCCAGCTCACCACGAACTACAGGGGGCAACACCGGGGAGCTGTTTTTT	TRBJ2-2	-	TRBD1	TRBV18	17
CASGDSNTEAFF	TGTGCCAGCGGGGACAGTAACACTGAAGCTTTCTTT	TRBJ1-1	-	TRBD1	TRBV12-3/TRBV12-4	12
CASSPGQGATDTQYF	TGCGCCAGCAGCCCCGGACAGGGGGCGACAGATACGCAGTATTTT	TRBJ2-3	-	TRBD1	TRBV5-1	15
CASMGQGQVSYEQYF	TGTGCCAGCATGGGACAGGGTCAGGTCTCCTACGAGCAGTACTTC	TRBJ2-7	once	TRBD1	TRBV6-5	15
CASSQAGTGGPLEQYF	TGCGCCAGCAGCCAGGCCGGGACAGGGGGCCCCCTCGAGCAGTACTTC	TRBJ2-7	-	TRBD1	TRBV4-1	16
CASSVEGTSFETQYF	TGTGCCAGCAGCGTAGAGGGGACTAGCTTCGAGACCCAGTACTTC	TRBJ2-5	-	TRBD2	TRBV9	15
CASSSQVPQPLMNTEAFF	TGTGCCAGCAGCTCACAGGTACCCCAGCCACTTATGAACACTGAAGCTTTCTTT	TRBJ1-1	-	-	TRBV7-2	18
CSGGVYSSNEQFF	TGCAGCGGCGGAGTTTACTCCTCTAATGAGCAGTTCTTC	TRBJ2-1	once	-	TRBV29-1	13
CASRLVCHSGGTNYGYTF	TGTGCAAGTCGCTTAGTTTGTCATTCGGGGGGAACAAACTATGGCTACACCTTC	TRBJ1-2	-	-	TRBV12-2	18
CASSYSGVEQYF	TGTGCCAGCAGTTACTCCGGGGTCGAGCAGTACTTC	TRBJ2-7	-	-	TRBV6-2/TRBV6-3	12
CASSHGQGFYEQYF	TGTGCCAGCAGCCACGGACAGGGTTTCTACGAGCAGTACTTC	TRBJ2-7	-	TRBD1	TRBV7-9	14
CASSYLMGDSYGYTF	TGTGCCAGCAGTTATCTTATGGGGGACAGCTATGGCTACACCTTC	TRBJ1-2	-	TRBD1	TRBV2	15
CSCTGVDGYTF	TGCAGCTGTACAGGGGTCGACGGCTACACCTTC	TRBJ1-2	-	TRBD1	TRBV29-1	11
CASSLSGTEQYF	TGTGCCAGCAGCCTTAGCGGGACCGAGCAGTACTTC	TRBJ2-7	-	TRBD2	TRBV3-1/TRBV3-2	12
CASSLTLTALGQPQHF	TGTGCCAGTAGCCTAACCCTTACAGCTTTGGGCCAGCCCCAGCATTTT	TRBJ1-5	-	-	TRBV19	16
CASSPLQESGGYTF	TGTGCCAGCTCGCCCCTACAGGAGTCTGGTGGCTACACCTTC	TRBJ1-2	-	-	TRBV18	14
CASSYSTGLSNYGYTF	TGTGCCAGCAGTTACTCTACAGGTCTATCTAACTATGGCTACACCTTC	TRBJ1-2	-	-	TRBV6-5	16
CASSLSGVTFF	TGTGCCAGCAGCTTGTCGGGGGTAACTTTCTTT	TRBJ1-1	-	-	TRBV7-9	11
CASSLEGAREKLFF	TGTGCCAGCAGCTTAGAAGGGGCGCGAGAAAAACTGTTTTTT	TRBJ1-4	-	-	TRBV7-9	14
CASSQTSGGLRDRGEQFF	TGTGCCAGCAGTCAGACTAGCGGGGGCCTTAGGGATAGAGGGGAGCAGTTCTTC	TRBJ2-1	-	TRBD2	TRBV27	18
CASSRTGVLEKLFF	TGTGCCAGCAGCAGAACAGGGGTTCTCGAAAAACTGTTTTTT	TRBJ1-4	-	TRBD1	TRBV27	14
CASTRGPGTSITGELFF	TGTGCCAGCACCAGGGGGCCCGGGACATCTATCACCGGGGAGCTGTTTTTT	TRBJ2-2	once	TRBD1	TRBV2	17
CAWSLRTGNNQYF	TGTGCCTGGAGTCTCCGGACAGGGAATAACCAGTACTTC	TRBJ2-5	-	TRBD1	TRBV30	13
CASSSVFGNEKLFF	TGTGCCAGCAGCTCAGTCTTTGGTAATGAAAAACTGTTTTTT	TRBJ1-4	-	-	TRBV6-5	14
CASSQDPLAGVLMTRGEQFF	TGCGCCAGCAGCCAAGATCCACTAGCGGGAGTATTAATGACGAGGGGTGAGCAGTTCTTC	TRBJ2-1	-	TRBD2	TRBV4-3	20
CASSSGTVNTGELFF	TGCGCCAGCAGCTCCGGGACAGTGAACACCGGGGAGCTGTTTTTT	TRBJ2-2	-	TRBD1	TRBV5-1	15
CASSLTSPTTKNIQYF	TGTGCCAGCAGTTTAACTAGTCCGACCACCAAAAACATTCAGTACTTC	TRBJ2-4	-	-	TRBV28	16
CASSLASAGVNEKLFF	TGTGCCAGCAGCTTGGCTTCGGCAGGGGTTAATGAAAAACTGTTTTTT	TRBJ1-4	-	-	TRBV5-6	16